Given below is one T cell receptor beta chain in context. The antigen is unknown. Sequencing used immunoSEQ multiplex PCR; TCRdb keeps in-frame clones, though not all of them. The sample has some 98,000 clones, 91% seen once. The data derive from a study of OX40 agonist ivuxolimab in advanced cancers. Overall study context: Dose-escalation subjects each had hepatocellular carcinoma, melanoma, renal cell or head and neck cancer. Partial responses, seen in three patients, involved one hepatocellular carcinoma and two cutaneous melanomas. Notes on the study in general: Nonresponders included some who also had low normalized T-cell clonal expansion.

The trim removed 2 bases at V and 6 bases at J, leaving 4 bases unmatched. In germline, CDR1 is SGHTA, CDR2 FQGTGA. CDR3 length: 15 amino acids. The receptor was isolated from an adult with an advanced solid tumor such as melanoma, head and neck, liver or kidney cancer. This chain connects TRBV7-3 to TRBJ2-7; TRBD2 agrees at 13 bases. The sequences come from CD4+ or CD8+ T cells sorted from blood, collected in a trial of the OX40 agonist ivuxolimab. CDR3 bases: TGTGCCAGCAGCTTACAGGGACTAGCGGGAACCGAGCAGTACTTC. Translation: CASSLQGLAGTEQYF.